These T cell receptor beta chains were read from a single sample in a study of T cell responses to AZD1222 COVID-19 vaccine. The data were produced by immunoSEQ multiplex PCR, yet TCRdb's version contains in-frame clones alone and is incomplete. This repertoire shows some 120,000 clones, 90% found once; its top ten account for roughly 4.4%. This material consisted of peripheral blood, taken on day 0 of MenACWY control vaccination. The receptors stem from an adult in good health. The CDR3 runs from the conserved cysteine through the conserved F or W. Each record gives: clone size, CDR3 length, D gene, V gene, J gene, CDR3 protein, CDR3 DNA. D genes are given only for firm matches. Only part of the rows carry a size: once, few, many, or a class if the clone is expanded.

size: NA
length: 14
D: TRBD1
V: TRBV6-2/TRBV6-3
J: TRBJ1-5
CDR3: CASSDRQGDQPQHF
DNA: TGTGCCAGCAGTGACCGACAGGGGGATCAGCCCCAGCATTTT

size: NA
length: 16
D: TRBD2
V: TRBV28
J: TRBJ2-1
CDR3: CASSLFGLAGYNEQFF
DNA: TGTGCCAGCAGTTTATTTGGACTAGCGGGATACAATGAGCAGTTCTTC

size: NA
length: 15
D: NA
V: TRBV6-2/TRBV6-3
J: TRBJ1-4
CDR3: CASSPGAANNEKLFF
DNA: TGTGCCAGCAGCCCCGGGGCAGCGAACAATGAAAAACTGTTTTTT

size: NA
length: 17
D: NA
V: TRBV28
J: TRBJ1-4
CDR3: CASSSGRRTEPGEKLFF
DNA: TGTGCCAGCAGTTCCGGGCGTCGGACCGAACCGGGGGAAAAACTGTTTTTT

size: NA
length: 16
D: TRBD1
V: TRBV10-1
J: TRBJ1-1
CDR3: CASSESRDRGLTEAFF
DNA: TGCGCCAGCAGTGAGTCACGGGACAGGGGGCTCACTGAAGCTTTCTTT

size: NA
length: 16
D: TRBD1
V: TRBV5-6
J: TRBJ2-2
CDR3: CASSSTDRGVTGELFF
DNA: TGTGCCAGCAGCTCAACTGACAGGGGGGTGACCGGGGAGCTGTTTTTT

size: few
length: 12
D: NA
V: TRBV11-2
J: TRBJ1-2
CDR3: CASSATVYGYTF
DNA: TGTGCCAGCAGCGCGACAGTCTATGGCTACACCTTC

size: once
length: 13
D: TRBD1
V: TRBV2
J: TRBJ1-2
CDR3: CASSDTTGNGYTF
DNA: TGTGCCAGCAGTGATACGACAGGGAATGGCTACACCTTC

size: NA
length: 15
D: TRBD2
V: TRBV7-8
J: TRBJ2-7
CDR3: CASSLVREGQYEQYF
DNA: TGTGCCAGCAGCTTAGTACGGGAGGGCCAGTACGAGCAGTACTTC

size: once
length: 15
D: TRBD1
V: TRBV7-2
J: TRBJ2-2
CDR3: CASSARDRGPGELFF
DNA: TGTGCCAGCAGCGCCCGGGACAGGGGGCCTGGGGAGCTGTTTTTT

size: NA
length: 15
D: TRBD1
V: TRBV9
J: TRBJ1-4
CDR3: CASSLWTGEGEKLFF
DNA: TGTGCCAGCAGCTTATGGACAGGGGAAGGTGAAAAACTGTTTTTT

size: NA
length: 15
D: NA
V: TRBV27
J: TRBJ2-1
CDR3: CASSARWGSYNEQFF
DNA: TGTGCCAGCAGTGCTCGCTGGGGCTCCTACAATGAGCAGTTCTTC

size: NA
length: 14
D: TRBD2
V: TRBV3-1/TRBV3-2
J: TRBJ2-7
CDR3: CASSHLAGAYEQYF
DNA: TGTGCCAGCAGCCACCTAGCGGGAGCCTACGAGCAGTACTTC

size: NA
length: 15
D: NA
V: TRBV7-9
J: TRBJ1-1
CDR3: CASSLYSQLYTEAFF
DNA: TGTGCCAGCAGCTTATACAGCCAGCTTTACACTGAAGCTTTCTTT

size: once
length: 12
D: TRBD1
V: TRBV9
J: TRBJ1-2
CDR3: CASSGTGDGYTF
DNA: TGTGCCAGCAGCGGAACAGGGGATGGCTACACCTTC

size: few
length: 12
D: NA
V: TRBV5-6
J: TRBJ2-3
CDR3: CASSWAGQTQYF
DNA: TGTGCCAGCAGCTGGGCAGGGCAAACGCAGTATTTT

size: NA
length: 16
D: NA
V: TRBV7-8
J: TRBJ1-1
CDR3: CASSSRIRTPRTEAFF
DNA: TGTGCCAGCAGCTCCCGAATTCGGACCCCGAGGACTGAAGCTTTCTTT

size: few
length: 16
D: TRBD1
V: TRBV25-1
J: TRBJ1-3
CDR3: CASSLGTGQPGNTIYF
DNA: TGTGCCAGCAGTCTCGGGACAGGGCAGCCTGGAAACACCATATATTTT